The TCR beta chain described here comes from a study of yellow fever vaccine responses in identical twins. Points on this clonotype: Its antigen is unknown.

The CDR3 is 13 residues long. Germline V gives CDR1 SQVTM, CDR2 ANQGSEA. Trimming removed 6 bases at V and 4 bases at J, with 10 bases between. General study points: Reportedly, twins' vaccine T cell responses looked partly convergent and partly personalized.

TCRdb recomputed calls from the RT-PCR reads with MiXCR, one row per CDR3 protein. The data show 4,500 to 7,000 distinct CDR3 sequences, 50% to 80% seen once. Sequenced here: T cells from blood (PBMCs), unsorted or a sorted subset (not recorded which), sampled before or after yellow fever vaccination (not recorded which). J is TRBJ1-6 and V is TRBV29-1; D remains unclear. The receptor comes from a woman between 18 and 29 years old who received the yellow fever vaccine. The CDR3 DNA follows: TGCAGCGTGTGGGCGGTGTATAATTCACCCCTCCACTTT. This encodes CSVWAVYNSPLHF.